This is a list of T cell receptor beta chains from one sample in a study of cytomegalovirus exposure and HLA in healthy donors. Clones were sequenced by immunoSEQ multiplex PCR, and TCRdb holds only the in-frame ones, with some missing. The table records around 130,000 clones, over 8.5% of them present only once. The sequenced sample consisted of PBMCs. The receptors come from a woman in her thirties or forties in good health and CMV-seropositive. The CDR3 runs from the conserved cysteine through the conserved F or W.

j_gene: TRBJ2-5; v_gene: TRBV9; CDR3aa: CASSVGGRGETQYF
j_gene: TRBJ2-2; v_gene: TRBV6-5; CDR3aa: CASSLGLAQNTGELFF
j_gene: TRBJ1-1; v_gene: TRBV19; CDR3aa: CASSEMGQGITAFF
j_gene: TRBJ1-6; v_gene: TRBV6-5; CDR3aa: CASRTGTGDSPLHF
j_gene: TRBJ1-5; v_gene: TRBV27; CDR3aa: CASSLFVNQPQHF
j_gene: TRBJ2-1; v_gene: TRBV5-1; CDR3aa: CASSPRGSGGAYNEQFF
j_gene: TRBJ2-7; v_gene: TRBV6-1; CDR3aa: CASSEGLAGGGYEQYF
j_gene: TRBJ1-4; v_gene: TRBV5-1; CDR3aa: CASSLNRDNEKLFF
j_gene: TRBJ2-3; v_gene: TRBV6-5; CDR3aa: CASSYRASDTQYF
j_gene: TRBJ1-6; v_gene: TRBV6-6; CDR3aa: CAGGKTGFALSPLHF
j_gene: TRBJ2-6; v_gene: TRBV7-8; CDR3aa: CASSQGLSGANVLTF
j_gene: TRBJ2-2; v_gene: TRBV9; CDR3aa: CASSPGSYTGELFF
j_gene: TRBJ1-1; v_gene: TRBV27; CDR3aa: CASSFSFPGIGDTEAFF
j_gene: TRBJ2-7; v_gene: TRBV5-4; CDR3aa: CASSQARVGEQYF
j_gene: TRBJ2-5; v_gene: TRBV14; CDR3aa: CASSRQPQETQYF
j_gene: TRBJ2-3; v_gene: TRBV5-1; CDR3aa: CASSFAGRADTQYF
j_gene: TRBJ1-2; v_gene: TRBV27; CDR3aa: CAVGRGLANYGYTF
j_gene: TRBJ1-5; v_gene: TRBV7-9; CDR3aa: CASAGNNQAQHF
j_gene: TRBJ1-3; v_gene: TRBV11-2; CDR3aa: CASSPTDSSGNTIYF
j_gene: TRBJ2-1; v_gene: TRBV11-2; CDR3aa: CASSPTGGNEQFF
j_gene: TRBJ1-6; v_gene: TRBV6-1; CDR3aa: CASAPVGQGSSPLHF
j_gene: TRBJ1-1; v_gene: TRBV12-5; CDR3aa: CASGLRENTEAFF
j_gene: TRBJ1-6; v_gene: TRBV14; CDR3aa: CASSLAGTYNSPLHF
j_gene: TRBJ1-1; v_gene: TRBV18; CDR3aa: CASSSEQNTEAFF
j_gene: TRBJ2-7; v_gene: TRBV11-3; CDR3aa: CASSPTGGEQYF
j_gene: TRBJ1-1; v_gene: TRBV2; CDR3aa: CASSIQGNTEAFF
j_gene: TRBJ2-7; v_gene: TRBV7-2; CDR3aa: CASSLKGQGRFSYEQYF
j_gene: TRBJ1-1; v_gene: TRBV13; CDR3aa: CASSFGGEAFF
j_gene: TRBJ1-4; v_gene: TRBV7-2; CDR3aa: CASSLATGVNEKLFF
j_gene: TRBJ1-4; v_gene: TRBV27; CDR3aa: CAGRGSFNEKLFF
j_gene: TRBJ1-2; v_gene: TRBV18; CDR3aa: CASSGQGTTNYGYTF
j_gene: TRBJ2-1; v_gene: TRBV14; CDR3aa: CASSQALRLQQFF
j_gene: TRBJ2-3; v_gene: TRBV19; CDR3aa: CASTTGESRRGTQYF
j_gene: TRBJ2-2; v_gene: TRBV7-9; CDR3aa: CASSWAGVSTGELFF
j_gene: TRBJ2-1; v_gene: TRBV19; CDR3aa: CASSLGRLAGGDEQFF
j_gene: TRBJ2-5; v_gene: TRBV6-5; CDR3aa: CASRPDRLQETQYF
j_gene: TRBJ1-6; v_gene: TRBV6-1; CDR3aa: CASSAEGGGNSPLHF
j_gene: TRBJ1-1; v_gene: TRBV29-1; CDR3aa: CSVADRMNTEAFF
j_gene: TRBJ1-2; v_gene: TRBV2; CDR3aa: CASRGGQGSNYGYTF
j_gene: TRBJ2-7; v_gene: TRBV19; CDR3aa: CASSLSRTAYEQYF
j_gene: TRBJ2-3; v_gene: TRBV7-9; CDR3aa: CASSLGGFRTDTQYF
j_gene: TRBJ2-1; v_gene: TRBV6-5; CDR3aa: CASSYTRLGYNEQFF
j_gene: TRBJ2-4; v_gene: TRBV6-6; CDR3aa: CAVGGAAKNIQYF
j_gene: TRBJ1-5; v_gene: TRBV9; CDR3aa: CASSVGQEIQPQHF
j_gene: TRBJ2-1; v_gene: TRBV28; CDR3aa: CASSSPSGGAGNEQFF
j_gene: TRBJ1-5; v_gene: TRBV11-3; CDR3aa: CASSLCGSGRPQHF
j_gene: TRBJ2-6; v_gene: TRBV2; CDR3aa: CASSDRGSGANVLTF